The 25 T cell receptor beta chains presented below share a single source sample, sequenced in a study of shared clonotypes between healthy human individuals. The naive CD8 population came from CD45RO-negative cells selected for CCR7, without terminally differentiated effector memory CD45RA+ cells. Data came from immunoSEQ multiplex PCR; TCRdb stores just in-frame clones and leaves some out. The sample shows roughly 770,000 clones, roughly 96% of them seen only once. Sequencing was carried out using naive CD8+ T cells sorted from blood. These TCRs come from a man under 40 in good health.

As concerns this clone: Other DNA sequences from this sample encode an identical CDR3 as well. The CDR3 DNA is TGTGCCAGCAGCAGGGGGAATGAGCAGTTCTTC. Its translation: CASSRGNEQFF. This chain connects TRBV27 to TRBJ2-1, with TRBD1 matching 7 bases. This CDR3 comprises 11 residues. V shed 6 bases and J 7 bases; nucleotides not matched to a gene: 0. The V gene's germline CDR1 is MNHEY and CDR2 SMNVEV (reference sequence).

CDR3: CASRESGSSYNEQFF. Written as DNA, the CDR3 is TGTGCCAGCAGGGAGTCGGGATCTTCCTACAATGAGCAGTTCTTC. The J gene is TRBJ2-1, the V gene TRBV25-1; D is possibly TRBD2 (5 bases). Trimming pared 6 bases from V and 1 base from J, leaving 13 bases between. The CDR3 length is 15 residues. Germline assignment: CDR1 MGHDK and CDR2 SYGVNS.

The chain uses TRBV9 and TRBJ2-4; 10 bases align to TRBD2. This CDR3 is built from 17 residues. Germline CDR1 reads SGDLS; CDR2 reads YYNGEE. Trimming cost V 1 base and J 16 bases; bases outside gene matches: 20. The CDR3 region is CASSVFPPPSGSSGYYF. The DNA for the CDR3 is TGTGCCAGCAGCGTATTCCCCCCCCCTAGCGGGAGCTCGGGATACTACTTC.

This clone came up once. V is TRBV27 and J is TRBJ2-3; D is undetermined. The V and J ends lost 5 bases and 0 bases respectively, with 9 bases between them. Germline loops: CDR1 MNHEY, CDR2 SMNVEV (reference sequence). The CDR3 extends over 14 amino acids. The CDR3 nucleotides are TGTGCCAGCAGTCCTTGGCAGAGCACAGATACGCAGTATTTT. The encoded protein is CASSPWQSTDTQYF.

The V and J genes are TRBV5-6 and TRBJ1-2; 8 bases align to TRBD1. CDR3 size: 16 residues. With 2 bases clipped from V and 0 bases from J, the junction kept 6 bases outside the gene matches. CDR1 and CDR2 from the germline V gene are SGHDT and YYEEEE. The CDR3 spells CASSLGTGLSNYGYTF. CDR3 DNA: TGTGCCAGCAGCTTAGGGACAGGCCTATCTAACTATGGCTACACCTTC.

J is TRBJ1-1 and V is TRBV29-1; 7 positions agree with TRBD1. Germline CDR1 SQVTM, CDR2 ANQGSEA. V lost 3 bases and J lost 0; bases outside the gene matches: 7. The CDR3 consists of 15 residues. CDR3 sequence (DNA): TGCAGCGTTGAGTGGGGGGACAGATTGAACACTGAAGCTTTCTTT. This encodes CSVEWGDRLNTEAFF.

The rearrangement uses TRBV28 and TRBJ2-1, with 11 bases fitting TRBD2. Germline V CDR1 and CDR2: MDHEN, SYDVKM. The CDR3 extends over 17 amino acids. Unmatched junction bases numbered 6, after V lost 4 bases and J lost 1 base. The CDR3 DNA follows: TGTGCCAGCAGTTCACTAGCGGGAGAGGAATCCTACAATGAGCAGTTCTTC. This gives the protein CASSSLAGEESYNEQFF.

This chain uses TRBV27 with TRBJ2-7; no definite D call. The germline V gene encodes CDR1 MNHEY and CDR2 SMNVEV (reference sequence). V dropped 5 bases and J dropped 0 bases, with 17 bases sitting between them. The CDR3 is 16 amino acids. CDR3 sequence reads: CASSITANLPSYEQYF. In nucleotides, the CDR3 is TGTGCCAGCAGTATCACGGCGAATTTGCCCTCCTACGAGCAGTACTTC.

This chain uses TRBV5-4 with TRBJ2-7; 13 nucleotides line up with TRBD2. CDR1 SGHNT and CDR2 YYREEE come from the germline V gene (reference sequence). This CDR3 has 15 residues. Losses at the gene ends were 4 bases for V and 7 bases for J; bases not matched to a gene: 8. CDR3: CASSPTSGRAGEQYF. The CDR3 DNA reads as TGTGCCAGCAGCCCTACTAGCGGGAGGGCCGGAGAGCAGTACTTC.

V usage is TRBV6-5 and J usage is TRBJ2-1; D uncertain. V lost 3 bases, J lost 6 bases, and 18 bases lay in between. Germline V gene data show CDR1 as MNHEY and CDR2 as SVGAGI. The CDR3 loop spans 16 amino acids. CDR3: CASSYGYGWAINEQFF. DNA for the CDR3: TGTGCCAGCAGTTATGGGTACGGCTGGGCCATCAATGAGCAGTTCTTC.

The chain is built from TRBV7-2 and TRBJ2-1; 13 bases are shared with TRBD2. The germline V gene has CDR1 SGHTA and CDR2 FQGNSA. The CDR3 contains 18 residues. Trimming took 5 bases from V and 0 from J; bases not matched to a gene: 7. DNA of the CDR3: TGTGCCAGCAGCCTAGGACTAGCGGGAGACAACTCCTACAATGAGCAGTTCTTC. This translates into CASSLGLAGDNSYNEQFF.

The CDR3 coding sequence is TGCAGCGTTGAAGTGACAAGCGGAGGAAGGAATGAGCAGTTCTTC. This codes for CSVEVTSGGRNEQFF. This chain uses TRBV29-1 with TRBJ2-1, with D possibly being TRBD2 (5 bases). V was pared by 1 base and J by 7 bases, with 17 bases between. Germline lookup yields CDR1 SQVTM and CDR2 ANQGSEA. The CDR3 is 15 residues long.

V usage is TRBV6-6 and J usage is TRBJ2-7; the D gene is possibly TRBD2 (6 bases). The CDR3 is made up of 11 amino acids. V gave up 9 bases and J gave up 3 bases, with 9 bases separating them. Germline V gene sequence: CDR1 MNHNY, CDR2 SVGAGI (reference sequence). The CDR3, as DNA: TGTGCCAGTCGGGACTTCTACGAGCAGTACTTC. This gives the protein CASRDFYEQYF.

This chain uses TRBV11-2 with TRBJ2-5; a possible D gene is TRBD1 (5 bases). V was cut by 5 bases and J by 5 bases, with 18 bases left in between. The CDR3 runs to 15 residues. The germline gives CDR1 SGHAT, CDR2 FQNNGV. CDR3 region: CASSPLDISFETQYF. The CDR3 nucleotides read TGTGCCAGCAGCCCCCTGGACATTTCATTCGAGACCCAGTACTTC. Looking up the rest from reference TRBV11-2 and TRBJ2-5 gives the full variable domain: EAGVAQSPRYKIIEKRQSVAFWCNPISGHATLYWYQQILGQGPKLLIQFQNNGVVDDSQLPKDRFSAERLKGVDSTLKIQPAKLEDSAVYLCASSPLDISFETQYFGPGTRLLVL.

For this clone: Its ends do not fully match the called genes, so a read error is possible. The V call is TRBV5-1, the J call TRBJ1-4; the D gene is possibly TRBD1 (5 bases). The germline V gene has CDR1 SGHRS and CDR2 YFSETQ. This CDR3 region has 15 residues. The CDR3 region has the DNA TGCGCCAGCAGCTTGGTAATAGGGACCCCTGAACAACTGTTTTTT. It is translated as CASSLVIGTPEQLFF. The whole variable domain, filled in from reference TRBV5-1 and TRBJ1-4, reads KAGVTQTPRYLIKTRGQQVTLSCSPISGHRSVSWYQQTPGQGLQFLFEYFSETQRNKGNFPGRFSGRQFSNSRSEMNVSTLELGDSALYLCASSLVIGTPEQLFFGSGTQLSVL.

V gene TRBV9 combines with J gene TRBJ1-2, with a weak D call TRBD1 (5 bases). Germline loops: CDR1 SGDLS, CDR2 YYNGEE. Trimming shortened V by 4 bases and J by 3 bases, and 13 bases separated the two germline ends. The CDR3 runs to 14 residues. CDR3 amino acids: CASSTGTDDYGYTF. CDR3 coding DNA: TGTGCCAGCAGCACGGGGACCGACGACTATGGCTACACCTTC.

A single count supports this clone. The CDR3 DNA reads as TGTGCCAGCAGCTACAACCCTAGAACAGGGAGCTCCTACGAGCAGTACTTC. Translated, it gives CASSYNPRTGSSYEQYF. The chain joins TRBV7-9 to TRBJ2-7; D is possibly TRBD1 (6 bases). This CDR3 has 17 residues. V dropped 4 bases and J dropped 0 bases, with 19 bases sitting between them. Germline lookup yields CDR1 SEHNR and CDR2 FQNEAQ (reference sequence).

V and J are TRBV7-9 and TRBJ2-1; D is unresolved. The germline V gene encodes CDR1 SEHNR and CDR2 FQNEAQ (reference sequence). The CDR3 covers 11 residues. V shed 7 bases and J shed 5 bases, with 6 bases lying between them. The CDR3 sequence is CASIPNNEQFF. In DNA, the CDR3 is TGTGCCAGCATTCCGAACAATGAGCAGTTCTTC.

V is TRBV27 and J is TRBJ2-3; D gene uncertain. Germline CDR1 is MNHEY and CDR2 is SMNVEV (reference sequence). V was trimmed by 2 bases and J by 5 bases, leaving 14 bases between them. The CDR3 sequence is 15 residues long. CDR3 sequence (DNA): TGTGCCAGCAGTTTACCTGGAAGGATGGGAGATACGCAGTATTTT. Its protein product is CASSLPGRMGDTQYF.

The J gene is TRBJ1-2, the V gene TRBV29-1; 9 nucleotides line up with TRBD1. J lost 4 bases, V lost 2 bases, and 5 bases had no gene match. This CDR3 contains 14 residues. Per germline, CDR1 SQVTM and CDR2 ANQGSEA. CDR3 protein: CSVERTGDLYGYTF. CDR3 in DNA: TGCAGCGTTGAAAGGACAGGGGATCTCTATGGCTACACCTTC.

Of note for this clone: Other DNA variants within this sample encode the same CDR3. The CDR3 is CASSLTGYQPQHF. The CDR3 DNA sequence: TGTGCCAGCAGTTTAACAGGGTATCAGCCCCAGCATTTT. The chain employs TRBV27 and TRBJ1-5; D is perhaps TRBD1 (6 bases). V lost 2 bases and J lost 5, with 7 bases in between. Germline V gives CDR1 MNHEY, CDR2 SMNVEV (reference sequence). The CDR3 has 13 amino acids.

This chain joins TRBV7-2 and TRBJ2-6; no clear D gene. V lost 5 bases and J lost 2, with 10 bases in between. The CDR3 has 15 residues. Germline V CDR1 and CDR2: SGHTA, FQGNSA. DNA of the CDR3: TGTGCCAGCAGCCCGTGGGAAACTGGGGCCAACGTCCTGACTTTC. The encoded protein is CASSPWETGANVLTF.

CDR3 nucleotides: TGTGCCAGCAGCTTAAAGACAGGCCGGGATGAGCAGTTCTTC. It specifies CASSLKTGRDEQFF. The rearrangement joins TRBV11-2 to TRBJ2-1, with D tentatively TRBD1 (6 bases). Trimming cost V 2 bases and J 8 bases, with 13 bases left between them. The CDR3 has 14 residues. The V gene's germline CDR1 is SGHAT and CDR2 FQNNGV.

The genes are TRBV25-1 and TRBJ1-3; no clear D gene. Germline V gene lookup returns CDR1 MGHDK and CDR2 SYGVNS. The CDR3 totals 12 residues. V lost 3 bases and J lost 5, with 5 bases in between. This chain's CDR3 is CASSDIRNTIYF. DNA for the CDR3: TGTGCCAGCAGTGACATTAGAAACACCATATATTTT. Full variable domain (rest looked up from reference TRBV25-1 and TRBJ1-3): EADIYQTPRYLVIGTGKKITLECSQTMGHDKMYWYQQDPGMELHLIHYSYGVNSTEKGDLSSESTVSRIRTEHFPLTLESARPSHTSQYLCASSDIRNTIYFGEGSWLTVV.

V gene TRBV29-1 combines with J gene TRBJ2-7; D is tentatively TRBD1 or TRBD2 (5 bases each). V lost 5 bases and J 3 bases, leaving 17 bases between the germline ends. From germline, CDR1 is SQVTM and CDR2 ANQGSEA. The CDR3 contains 14 residues. The CDR3 sequence: CSVRGLVKDYEQYF. The CDR3 DNA reads as TGCAGCGTTCGGGGCCTGGTAAAAGACTACGAGCAGTACTTC.